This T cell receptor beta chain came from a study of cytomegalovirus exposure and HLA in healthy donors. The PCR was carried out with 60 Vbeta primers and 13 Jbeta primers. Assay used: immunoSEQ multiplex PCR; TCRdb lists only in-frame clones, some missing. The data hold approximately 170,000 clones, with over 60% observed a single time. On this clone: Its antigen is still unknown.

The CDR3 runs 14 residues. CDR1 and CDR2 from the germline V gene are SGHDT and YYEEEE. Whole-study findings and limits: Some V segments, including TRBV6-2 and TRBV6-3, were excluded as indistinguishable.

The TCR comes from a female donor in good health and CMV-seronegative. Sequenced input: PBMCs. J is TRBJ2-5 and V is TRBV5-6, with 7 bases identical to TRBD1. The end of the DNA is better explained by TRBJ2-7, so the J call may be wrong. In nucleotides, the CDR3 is TGTGCCAGCAGCCAGATCGGACAGGTATACGAGCAGTACTTC. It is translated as CASSQIGQVYEQYF.